This TCR beta chain was captured by sequencing in a study of shared clonotypes between healthy human individuals. Every subset had its genomic DNA shared out evenly among several immunoSEQ plates. On sorted subsets, replicate PCRs used 150 to 250 ng DNA, or some 27,000 T cell genomes. Methods used by the authors: ImmunoSEQ only sent back junction sequences with no quality scores, so filtering was done differently. The method was immunoSEQ multiplex PCR; TCRdb's version includes in-frame clones alone and lacks a portion of them. D and trimming come from the DNA, and the V and J calls and clone size come from that table. The sample holds about 1.5 million clones, approximately 98% seen once. CD4+ cells were split into CD45RA+ naive and CD45RA-negative memory subsets. Sequenced sample: naive CD4+ T cells sorted from blood. The subset here: CD45RA+ positively selected. The source of this sequence is a man aged 25-45 years in good health.

DNA for the CDR3: TGTGCCAGCAGCTTAGGTAGGCTACGAACCTACGAGCAGTACTTC. Translating it yields CASSLGRLRTYEQYF. The chain combines TRBV7-2 with TRBJ2-7, with D unresolved. Germline-derived CDR1 and CDR2 are SGHTA and FQGNSA. There are 15 residues in the CDR3. V was trimmed by 1 base and J by 2 bases, leaving 12 bases between them.